This entry is about one TCR beta chain. Original methodology: From reference gene primer amplification, estimates of nucleated cell counts were derived. Assay used: immunoSEQ multiplex PCR; TCRdb lists only in-frame clones, some missing. The V and J calls and the clone size are those of that table, but D and trimming were determined from the DNA. The profile shows about 270,000 clones, over 75% of them singletons. The sample belongs to a study of blood T cell repertoires in COVID-19. The sequencing sample was made of peripheral blood. This clonotype originated in a human donor in a cohort sampled during active COVID-19.

The CDR3 DNA reads as TGTGCCAGCAGCTTAGGTGCAGGGGCGGCCTACGAGCAGTACTTC. This translates into CASSLGAGAAYEQYF. V is TRBV13 and J is TRBJ2-7, with D maybe TRBD1 (6 bases). Looked up from germline, CDR1 is PRHDT and CDR2 is FYEKMQ (reference sequence). Trimming removed 0 bases from V and 2 bases from J, with 11 bases in between. The CDR3 runs to 15 residues.